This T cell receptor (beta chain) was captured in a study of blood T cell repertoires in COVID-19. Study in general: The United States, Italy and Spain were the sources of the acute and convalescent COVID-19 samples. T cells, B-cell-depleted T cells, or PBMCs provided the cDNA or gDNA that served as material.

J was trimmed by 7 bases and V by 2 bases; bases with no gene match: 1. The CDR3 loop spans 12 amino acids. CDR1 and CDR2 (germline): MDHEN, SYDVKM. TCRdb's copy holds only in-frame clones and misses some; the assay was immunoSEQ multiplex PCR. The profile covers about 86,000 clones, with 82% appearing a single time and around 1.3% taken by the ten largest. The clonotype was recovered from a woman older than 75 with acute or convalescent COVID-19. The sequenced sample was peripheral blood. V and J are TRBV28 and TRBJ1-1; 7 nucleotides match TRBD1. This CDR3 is CASSLQGDEAFF. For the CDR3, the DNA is TGTGCCAGCAGTTTACAGGGGGATGAAGCTTTCTTT.